Following are 30 T cell receptor beta chains from one sample sequenced in a study of cytomegalovirus exposure and HLA in healthy donors. PCR employed 60 Vbeta and 13 Jbeta primers. The repertoire was sequenced with immunoSEQ multiplex PCR; TCRdb's copy has only in-frame clones and lacks some. The data show tens of thousands of clones, and the top ten clones hold about 6.3%. Sequencing was done on a sample of PBMCs. These receptors were obtained from a man aged 25 to 45 in good health and CMV-seronegative.

The chain has TRBV25-1 and TRBJ1-4; 7 bases fit TRBD1. V trimming: 5 bases; J trimming: 8 bases; junction bases outside the gene matches: 14. The V gene's germline CDR1 is MGHDK and CDR2 SYGVNS. The CDR3 loop spans 16 amino acids. Here the CDR3 reads CASSPVRQGGGEKLFF. The CDR3 nucleotides are TGTGCCAGCAGTCCCGTTCGACAGGGTGGAGGAGAAAAACTGTTTTTT.

This chain joins TRBV30 and TRBJ2-3; D not resolved. Germline values: CDR1 GTSNPN, CDR2 SVGIG (reference sequence). This CDR3 contains 15 residues. Trimming took 4 bases from V and 2 from J, leaving 16 bases between them. DNA of the CDR3: TGTGCCTGGACAAACGAGGCTCGATTCACAGATACGCAGTATTTT. Translated, it gives CAWTNEARFTDTQYF.

This chain connects TRBV10-3 to TRBJ2-2, with TRBD1 as a possible D gene (6 bases). CDR1 is ENHRY and CDR2 is SYGVKD in the germline V gene. The V end lost 10 bases, the J end lost 6 bases, and 15 bases lay between the germline ends. The CDR3 totals 13 residues. The CDR3 reads CATMGRGPGELFF. The CDR3 coding sequence is TGTGCCACCATGGGCAGGGGTCCCGGGGAGCTGTTTTTT.

The chain uses TRBV5-4 and TRBJ2-7; 10 bases align to TRBD2. V lost 1 base, J lost 4 bases, and 5 bases stayed unmatched. The germline V gene has CDR1 SGHNT and CDR2 YYREEE (reference sequence). The length of the CDR3 is 15 residues. DNA for the CDR3: TGTGCCAGCAGCTTGCGAGCTAGCGGGGGTTACGAGCAGTACTTC. Translation: CASSLRASGGYEQYF.

V and J are TRBV2 and TRBJ2-7; 8 nucleotides agree with TRBD2. CDR1 and CDR2 (germline): SNHLY, FYNNEI. The trim removed 1 base at V and 0 bases at J, leaving 2 bases unmatched. The CDR3 spans 15 residues. CDR3 in amino acids: CASSEGGGSSYEQYF. CDR3 nucleotide sequence: TGTGCCAGCAGTGAAGGCGGGGGGAGCTCCTACGAGCAGTACTTC.

CDR3 bases: TGCAGCGTGACAGCGTACCATAGCATGAACACTGAAGCTTTCTTT. It is translated as CSVTAYHSMNTEAFF. This chain links TRBV29-1 with TRBJ1-1, with D possibly TRBD1 on 5 matching bases. This CDR3 is 15 amino acids long. Germline CDR1 reads SQVTM; CDR2 reads ANQGSEA. V dropped 6 bases and J dropped 0 bases, with 17 bases sitting between them.

The chain is built from TRBV27 and TRBJ1-2; 12 nucleotides align to TRBD1. From germline, CDR1 is MNHEY and CDR2 SMNVEV (reference sequence). Trimming cost V 3 bases and J 0 bases; bases outside gene matches: 14. The CDR3 extends over 20 amino acids. CDR3: CASSFLYSGTGGKANYGYTF. DNA for the CDR3: TGTGCCAGCAGTTTCTTGTATTCCGGGACAGGGGGCAAAGCTAACTATGGCTACACCTTC.

The chain uses TRBV18 and TRBJ2-7; D may be TRBD2 (6 bases). Trimming took off 3 bases at V and 5 bases at J, with 23 bases between the two ends. Germline CDR1 reads KGHSH; CDR2 reads LQKENI. This CDR3 has 17 residues. The DNA of the CDR3 is TGTGCCAGCTCACCCCTTGGAGGGGATCCTAGAGGCAACGAGCAGTACTTC. Protein product: CASSPLGGDPRGNEQYF.

This chain connects TRBV27 to TRBJ2-7; 8 nucleotides agree with TRBD1. This CDR3 spans 14 amino acids. Losses at the gene ends were 3 bases for V and 6 bases for J; bases not matched to a gene: 7. The germline V gene encodes CDR1 MNHEY and CDR2 SMNVEV (reference sequence). The CDR3 nucleotides read TGTGCCAGCAGTTTTGGACAGGGATCTTTCGAGCAGTACTTC. It is translated as CASSFGQGSFEQYF.

The chain couples TRBV6-1 to TRBJ1-5; 10 bases agree with TRBD1. Germline CDR1 is MNHNS and CDR2 is SASEGT. Trimming cost V 6 bases and J 4 bases; bases outside gene matches: 3. The CDR3 spans 14 residues. The DNA for the CDR3 is TGTGCCAGCAGAGGACAGGGGGAAAATCAGCCCCAGCATTTT. Translating gives CASRGQGENQPQHF.

The rearrangement joins TRBV5-4 to TRBJ2-5; 9 bases are a match to TRBD2. The junction had 5 bases not matched to a gene; V was cut back by 4 bases and J by 4 bases. The germline V gene encodes CDR1 SGHNT and CDR2 YYREEE (reference sequence). This CDR3 spans 14 amino acids. CDR3 sequence (DNA): TGTGCCAGCAGCCCAGCGGGGGGTGGAGAGACCCAGTACTTC. It translates to CASSPAGGGETQYF.

The chain uses TRBV10-3 and TRBJ1-1; D not resolved. Germline V gene lookup returns CDR1 ENHRY and CDR2 SYGVKD. V lost 7 bases, J lost 6 bases, and 18 bases lay in between. The length of the CDR3 is 14 residues. The CDR3 bases are TGTGCCATCAACCCGAGGTCGGGTTACTCTGAAGCTTTCTTT. Protein product: CAINPRSGYSEAFF.

The gene calls are TRBV7-9 and TRBJ2-5, with D possibly matching TRBD1 (8 bases). CDR1 is SEHNR and CDR2 is FQNEAQ in the germline V gene (reference sequence). The CDR3 spans 15 residues. V was pared by 4 bases and J by 3 bases, with 15 bases between. CDR3 amino acids: CASSSRTGREETQYF. CDR3 bases: TGTGCCAGCAGCTCCAGGACAGGGAGGGAAGAGACCCAGTACTTC.

The chain links TRBV5-6 to TRBJ2-7; D is uncertain. V was pared by 0 bases and J by 0 bases, with 7 bases between. The CDR3 is 14 residues long. Germline V gene sequence: CDR1 SGHDT, CDR2 YYEEEE. The CDR3 spells CASSLAQLSYEQYF. The CDR3 DNA is TGTGCCAGCAGCTTGGCACAGCTCTCCTACGAGCAGTACTTC.

The chain joins TRBV6-5 to TRBJ2-7, with a possible D match to TRBD2 (6 bases). V was trimmed by 6 bases and J by 6 bases, leaving 18 bases between them. CDR1 MNHEY and CDR2 SVGAGI come from the germline V gene. The CDR3 has 14 residues. The CDR3 bases are TGTGCCAGCAGGGGTCTGGGGACCGGGGGCGAGCAGTACTTC. Residues: CASRGLGTGGEQYF.

The chain employs TRBV29-1 and TRBJ2-1; 7 bases line up with TRBD2. The trim removed 2 bases at V and 6 bases at J, leaving 7 bases unmatched. The CDR3 spans 14 residues. From germline, CDR1 is SQVTM and CDR2 ANQGSEA. The CDR3 loop is CSVESGGGINEQFF. Here the CDR3 DNA reads TGCAGCGTTGAATCTGGGGGGGGGATCAATGAGCAGTTCTTC.

V gene TRBV29-1 combines with J gene TRBJ2-3, with 7 positions matching TRBD2. Germline-derived CDR1 and CDR2 are SQVTM and ANQGSEA. The V and J ends lost 2 bases and 6 bases, in that order; junction bases with no gene match: 5. This CDR3 has 13 amino acids. The DNA of the CDR3 is TGCAGCGTTGAAAGCGGGAAGGGGGATACGCAGTATTTT. It specifies CSVESGKGDTQYF.

The gene calls are TRBV18 and TRBJ1-5; no clear D gene. The length of the CDR3 is 12 residues. The V gene's germline CDR1 is KGHSH and CDR2 LQKENI. V gave up 4 bases and J gave up 7 bases, with 8 bases separating them. The CDR3 protein is CASSQPGQPQHF. For the CDR3, the DNA is TGTGCCAGCTCACAACCGGGCCAGCCCCAGCATTTT.

The chain carries TRBV18 and TRBJ2-1; perhaps TRBD2 as D (6 bases). The V end lost 2 bases, the J end lost 6 bases, and 11 bases lay between the germline ends. Germline loops: CDR1 KGHSH, CDR2 LQKENI. This CDR3 comprises 14 residues. The CDR3 nucleotides read TGTGCCAGCTCACCAAGGAGGGACGCCAATGAGCAGTTCTTC. Translated, it gives CASSPRRDANEQFF. Looking up the rest from reference TRBV18 and TRBJ2-1 gives the full variable domain: NAGVMQNPRHLVRRRGQEARLRCSPMKGHSHVYWYRQLPEEGLKFMVYLQKENIIDESGMPKERFSAEFPKEGPSILRIQQVVRGDSAAYFCASSPRRDANEQFFGPGTRLTVL.

V gene TRBV11-2 combines with J gene TRBJ1-2; no reliable D call. The CDR3 extends over 15 amino acids. Trimming removed 7 bases from V and 2 bases from J, with 17 bases in between. Per the germline V gene, CDR1 is SGHAT and CDR2 is FQNNGV. The CDR3 reads CASTYSRSTNYGYTF. CDR3 bases: TGTGCCAGCACCTACAGTCGGTCGACAAACTATGGCTACACCTTC.

This chain links TRBV29-1 with TRBJ1-1; 7 positions agree with TRBD1. V lost 7 bases, J lost 0 bases, and 5 bases stayed unmatched. There are 13 residues in the CDR3. The germline CDR1 and CDR2 sequences are SQVTM and ANQGSEA. CDR3 region: CSAERGLNTEAFF. In nucleotides, the CDR3 is TGCAGCGCCGAGAGGGGGCTGAACACTGAAGCTTTCTTT.

V gene TRBV27 combines with J gene TRBJ2-1; the match to TRBD2 covers 7 bases. The V gene's germline CDR1 is MNHEY and CDR2 SMNVEV (reference sequence). This CDR3 has 14 amino acids. J was trimmed by 5 bases and V by 3 bases; bases with no gene match: 4. The CDR3 protein is CASSLRGSDNEQFF. The CDR3 coding sequence is TGTGCCAGCAGTTTGCGGGGGTCCGACAATGAGCAGTTCTTC.

The chain carries TRBV6-5 and TRBJ1-2; D is uncertain. The germline V gene has CDR1 MNHEY and CDR2 SVGAGI. The V and J ends lost 7 bases and 4 bases respectively, with 16 bases between them. This CDR3 contains 14 residues. DNA for the CDR3: TGTGCCAGCAAATACGGGGTTCTTGGCTATGGCTACACCTTC. This encodes CASKYGVLGYGYTF.

The chain couples TRBV7-2 to TRBJ2-3; 11 bases agree with TRBD2. The CDR3 has 15 amino acids. V lost 2 bases to trimming and J lost 6 bases; unmatched junction nucleotides: 4. Germline V lookup: CDR1 SGHTA, CDR2 FQGNSA. The CDR3 DNA follows: TGTGCCAGCAGCTTACGAGGACTAGCGGGTGATACGCAGTATTTT. Its translation: CASSLRGLAGDTQYF.

This rearrangement joins TRBV7-9 to TRBJ2-7; the D gene is possibly TRBD1 (5 bases). Between the trimmed V and J ends, which lost 1 base and 2 bases, there was a span of 9 bases. Per germline, CDR1 SEHNR and CDR2 FQNEAQ (reference sequence). The CDR3 is made up of 14 amino acids. The CDR3: CASSLGQRAYEQYF. As DNA, the CDR3 is TGTGCCAGCAGCTTAGGACAGCGCGCCTACGAGCAGTACTTC.

The gene calls are TRBV13 and TRBJ2-1; 11 positions match TRBD1. J lost 6 bases, V lost 6 bases, and 7 bases had no gene match. This CDR3 spans 15 amino acids. The germline V gene encodes CDR1 PRHDT and CDR2 FYEKMQ (reference sequence). Written as DNA, the CDR3 is TGTGCCAGCAGTTCAGCCGGGACAGGGGGCAATGAGCAGTTCTTC. This gives the protein CASSSAGTGGNEQFF. Supplemented by reference TRBV13 and TRBJ2-1, the full variable domain reads AAGVIQSPRHLIKEKRETATLKCYPIPRHDTVYWYQQGPGQDPQFLISFYEKMQSDKGSIPDRFSAQQFSDYHSELNMSSLELGDSALYFCASSSAGTGGNEQFFGPGTRLTVL.

The chain employs TRBV14 and TRBJ1-6; no clear D. V dropped 4 bases and J dropped 10 bases, with 14 bases sitting between them. The CDR3 sequence is 14 residues long. Per the germline V gene, CDR1 is SGHDN and CDR2 is FVKESK. The CDR3 DNA reads TGTGCCAGCAGCCCCGACGATGGGAGCTCACCCCTCCACTTT. It translates to CASSPDDGSSPLHF. Using reference TRBV14 and TRBJ1-6 for the parts outside the CDR3, the full variable domain is EAGVTQFPSHSVIEKGQTVTLRCDPISGHDNLYWYRRVMGKEIKFLLHFVKESKQDESGMPNNRFLAERTGGTYSTLKVQPAELEDSGVYFCASSPDDGSSPLHFGNGTRLTVT.

This rearrangement joins TRBV5-5 to TRBJ1-2; weak D call: TRBD1 (6 bases). V was cut by 0 bases and J by 4 bases, with 16 bases left in between. In germline, CDR1 is SGHKS, CDR2 YYEKEE (reference sequence). The CDR3 covers 16 residues. The DNA for the CDR3 is TGTGCCAGCAGCTTGGGCGGACAGTCCTCTTTCTATGGCTACACCTTC. Its protein is CASSLGGQSSFYGYTF.

The chain combines TRBV4-1 with TRBJ2-1; 9 bases agree with TRBD1. CDR3 length: 16 amino acids. The germline V gene encodes CDR1 MGHRA and CDR2 YSYEKL. The trim removed 3 bases at V and 6 bases at J, leaving 9 bases unmatched. In DNA, the CDR3 is TGCGCCAGCAGCCAGGTATCCGGGACAGGGACCAATGAGCAGTTCTTC. Residues: CASSQVSGTGTNEQFF.

This chain connects TRBV19 to TRBJ2-2, with 8 bases matching TRBD1. Germline trimming cut 7 bases from V and 0 bases from J; bases unmatched to any gene: 7. The CDR3 sequence is 16 residues long. CDR1 and CDR2 from the germline V gene are LNHDA and SQIVND (reference sequence). The CDR3 loop is CASKRQGTPNTGELFF. The DNA for the CDR3 is TGTGCCAGTAAGCGACAGGGGACCCCGAACACCGGGGAGCTGTTTTTT.